This TCR beta chain was captured by sequencing in a study of blood T cell repertoires in COVID-19. The wider study: PBMCs, B-cell-depleted T cells, or T cells provided the cDNA or gDNA that made up the material.

The germline V gene encodes CDR1 MNHEY and CDR2 SVGAGI. The CDR3 sequence is 13 residues long. V was pared by 5 bases and J by 3 bases, with 11 bases between. Study processing details: Amplifying reference gene primers gave estimates of nucleated cell counts. Sequencing used immunoSEQ multiplex PCR; TCRdb keeps in-frame clones, though not all of them. The D gene and trimming were derived from the DNA, and the V and J assignments and clone size from that table. The repertoire includes about 140,000 clones, about nine tenths of them detected once, and 10% sits in the top ten. Material: peripheral blood. This TCR was recovered from a man aged 50-60 years with active or convalescent COVID-19. J is TRBJ2-7 and V is TRBV6-5; D may be TRBD1 (5 bases). This chain's CDR3 is CASSRTIGYEQYF. DNA for the CDR3: TGTGCCAGCAGTCGGACAATTGGCTACGAGCAGTACTTC.